Below, 7 T cell receptor beta chains from the same sample are listed, as sequenced in a study of beta chain features in type 1 diabetes. No antigens are known for them. Reverse transcription of all isolated RNA meant that expressed TCRB transcripts were sequenced. Here immunoSEQ multiplex PCR was the method, and the copy in TCRdb shows in-frame clones only, minus some. The repertoire consists of 200,000 to 300,000 clones, with about 15% occurring once and the leading ten covering 0.015% to 0.02%. Study findings and constraints: In every one of the four CD4+ subsets, TCRB CDR3s were moderately but significantly shorter in Type 1 diabetes patients.

The sequenced sample was naive CD4+ T cells from blood. The source of these receptors is a man younger than 40 with type 1 diabetes.

This clone was recorded a few times. The rearrangement links TRBV5-1 to TRBJ1-5; D remains unclear. The CDR3 has 13 residues. Per germline, CDR1 SGHRS and CDR2 YFSETQ. Trimming cost V 3 bases and J 7 bases, with 11 bases left between them. The CDR3, as DNA: TGCGCCAGCAGCTATTCCGGTAGCCAGCCCCAGCATTTT. Protein sequence: CASSYSGSQPQHF. Complete variable domain (other parts from reference TRBV5-1 and TRBJ1-5): KAGVTQTPRYLIKTRGQQVTLSCSPISGHRSVSWYQQTPGQGLQFLFEYFSETQRNKGNFPGRFSGRQFSNSRSEMNVSTLELGDSALYLCASSYSGSQPQHFGDGTRLSIL.

This clone was observed a handful of times. The chain recombines TRBV5-1 with TRBJ2-1; 10 bases align to TRBD2. The J segment lost 5 bases and the V segment lost 7 bases, leaving 12 bases of the junction unmatched. Germline loops: CDR1 SGHRS, CDR2 YFSETQ. The CDR3 is made up of 16 amino acids. The CDR3 DNA sequence: TGCGCCAGCGGGCTAGTATCCGGGACTAGCGACAATGAGCAGTTCTTC. Translation gives CASGLVSGTSDNEQFF.

This clone was seen a handful of times. J is TRBJ2-1 and V is TRBV6-6, with D tentatively TRBD1 (6 bases). Germline V gene sequence: CDR1 MNHNY, CDR2 SVGAGI (reference sequence). This CDR3 is built from 13 residues. The V end lost 6 bases, the J end lost 7 bases, and 13 bases lay between the germline ends. This chain's CDR3 is CASRRGQRNEQFF. DNA for the CDR3: TGTGCCAGCAGACGAGGACAGAGGAATGAGCAGTTCTTC.

This clone appeared a few times. This chain joins TRBV9 and TRBJ2-3; D is ambiguous. Trimming removed 0 bases from V and 4 bases from J, with 6 bases in between. Germline lookup yields CDR1 SGDLS and CDR2 YYNGEE. The CDR3 covers 13 residues. The CDR3 here is CASSVGGADTQYF. The CDR3 nucleotides are TGTGCCAGCAGCGTAGGCGGAGCAGATACGCAGTATTTT. Full variable domain (missing parts from reference TRBV9 and TRBJ2-3): DSGVTQTPKHLITATGQRVTLRCSPRSGDLSVYWYQQSLDQGLQFLIQYYNGEERAKGNILERFSAQQFPDLHSELNLSSLELGDSALYFCASSVGGADTQYFGPGTRLTVL.

This chain connects TRBV5-1 to TRBJ2-7, with 9 bases fitting TRBD2. This CDR3 region has 15 residues. CDR1 is SGHRS, CDR2 YFSETQ, per germline. The ends lost 4 bases at V and 3 bases at J; junction bases unmatched: 8. CDR3 protein: CASSQSGSGSYEQYF. The CDR3 DNA reads as TGCGCCAGCAGCCAAAGCGGTAGCGGGAGCTACGAGCAGTACTTC.

The table lists this clone with a few counts. The gene calls are TRBV30 and TRBJ1-1; TRBD1 matches at 7 bases. Germline V gene data show CDR1 as GTSNPN and CDR2 as SVGIG (reference sequence). The V and J ends lost 6 bases and 8 bases, in that order; junction bases with no gene match: 12. This CDR3 has 13 amino acids. The CDR3 loop is CACLPNRGAEAFF. As DNA, the CDR3 is TGTGCCTGTCTCCCAAACAGGGGCGCCGAAGCTTTCTTT.

This clone was recorded a few times. The DNA for the CDR3 is TGCGCCAGCAGCCAAGCTCAACTAGCGGGAGCATACAATGAGCAGTTCTTC. Protein sequence: CASSQAQLAGAYNEQFF. This chain joins TRBV4-1 and TRBJ2-1; 11 bases are shared with TRBD2. The V segment lost 1 base and the J segment 4 bases; nucleotides outside the gene matches: 6. From germline, CDR1 is MGHRA and CDR2 YSYEKL. The CDR3 sequence is 17 residues long.